These 20 T cell receptor beta chains were sequenced from one sample in a study of T cell responses to AZD1222 COVID-19 vaccine. Produced via immunoSEQ multiplex PCR; TCRdb's table is partial and in-frame only. This sample carries roughly 140,000 clones, roughly 89% of them seen once, and the ten largest clones take approximately 1.5%. The sequencing used peripheral blood, collected on day 0 of AZD1222 vaccination. Every receptor here comes from an adult in good health.

The gene calls are TRBV25-1 and TRBJ2-2; 9 positions match TRBD1. With V trimmed by 1 base and J by 1 base, 4 bases remained unmatched. This CDR3 has 17 amino acids. Germline V gives CDR1 MGHDK, CDR2 SYGVNS. The CDR3 DNA reads as TGTGCCAGCAGTGAATGGGACAGGGCTCTGAACACCGGGGAGCTGTTTTTT. Protein sequence: CASSEWDRALNTGELFF.

The chain uses TRBV3-1 (or the pseudogene TRBV3-2) and TRBJ2-7; no reliable D call. This CDR3 has 15 residues. V lost 3 bases to trimming and J lost 3 bases, with 15 bases between them. Germline CDR1 is LGHDT and CDR2 is YNNKEL (reference sequence). The CDR3 sequence: CASSQRDDGLYEQYF. The CDR3 bases are TGTGCCAGCAGCCAGAGAGATGACGGCCTCTACGAGCAGTACTTC.

The chain combines TRBV4-1 with TRBJ1-2; 7 bases line up with TRBD1. V lost 0 bases and J lost 6; bases outside the gene matches: 10. The germline CDR1 and CDR2 sequences are MGHRA and YSYEKL. The length of the CDR3 is 16 residues. Here the CDR3 DNA reads TGCGCCAGCAGCCAAGACGGGACAGAGGCTATGGATGGCTACACCTTC. This translates into CASSQDGTEAMDGYTF.

This clone was observed once. The rearrangement uses TRBV28 and TRBJ1-4; D not resolved. The V and J ends lost 5 bases and 6 bases respectively, with 13 bases between them. The V gene's germline CDR1 is MDHEN and CDR2 SYDVKM. This CDR3 spans 14 amino acids. Here the CDR3 DNA reads TGTGCCAGCAGTGGGTCACCTAGATATGAAAAACTGTTTTTT. Its translation is CASSGSPRYEKLFF.

The V call is TRBV28, the J call TRBJ2-2; unclear D gene. This CDR3 spans 15 amino acids. Trimming shortened V by 0 bases and J by 3 bases, and 8 bases separated the two germline ends. Germline V gene sequence: CDR1 MDHEN, CDR2 SYDVKM. The CDR3 loop is CASSLWGRHTGELFF. The CDR3 DNA reads TGTGCCAGCAGTTTATGGGGCCGGCACACCGGGGAGCTGTTTTTT.

The CDR3 region is CASSDTSGANVLTF. The CDR3 DNA reads as TGTGCCAGCAGCGACACATCTGGGGCCAACGTCCTGACTTTC. The rearrangement uses TRBV5-5 and TRBJ2-6; D is undetermined. Germline V lookup: CDR1 SGHKS, CDR2 YYEKEE (reference sequence). This CDR3 contains 14 residues. V lost 4 bases and J lost 1, with 6 bases in between.

The chain uses TRBV7-3 and TRBJ1-2; tentative D call: TRBD1 (5 bases). The germline V gene has CDR1 SGHTA and CDR2 FQGTGA. With 5 bases removed from V and 0 bases from J, the gap between germline ends came to 19 bases. The CDR3 has 17 residues. The CDR3 sequence: CASSPSVGPRANYGYTF. In nucleotides, the CDR3 is TGTGCCAGCAGCCCCTCCGTGGGGCCCAGGGCTAACTATGGCTACACCTTC.

V usage is TRBV18 and J usage is TRBJ1-3, with D possibly TRBD1 on 5 matching bases. The CDR3 has 14 residues. CDR1 KGHSH and CDR2 LQKENI come from the germline V gene. Trimming stripped 2 bases from V and 4 bases from J, with 9 bases between. This chain's CDR3 is CASSPVRDGNTIYF. CDR3 nucleotides: TGTGCCAGCTCACCAGTCAGGGACGGAAACACCATATATTTT. Drawing the rest from reference TRBV18 and TRBJ1-3, the complete variable domain is NAGVMQNPRHLVRRRGQEARLRCSPMKGHSHVYWYRQLPEEGLKFMVYLQKENIIDESGMPKERFSAEFPKEGPSILRIQQVVRGDSAAYFCASSPVRDGNTIYFGEGSWLTVV.

This sequence joins TRBV28 and TRBJ2-1; D is ambiguous. The V and J ends lost 1 base and 0 bases respectively, with 1 base between them. Germline loops: CDR1 MDHEN, CDR2 SYDVKM. The CDR3 spans 13 residues. For the CDR3, the DNA is TGTGCCAGCAGTTTATCCTCCTACAATGAGCAGTTCTTC. It codes for CASSLSSYNEQFF. The full variable domain, completed using reference TRBV28 and TRBJ2-1, is DVKVTQSSRYLVKRTGEKVFLECVQDMDHENMFWYRQDPGLGLRLIYFSYDVKMKEKGDIPEGYSVSREKKERFSLILESASTNQTSMYLCASSLSSYNEQFFGPGTRLTVL.

The chain recombines TRBV18 with TRBJ2-2, with 7 bases that match TRBD1. Trimming at V came to 6 bases and at J to 5 bases, leaving 6 bases not matched to a gene. CDR3 length: 14 amino acids. In germline, CDR1 is KGHSH, CDR2 LQKENI. The CDR3 DNA reads as TGTGCCAGCTCTTCCGACAGGGCAACCGGGGAGCTGTTTTTT. It yields the protein CASSSDRATGELFF.

This clone came up once. CDR3 amino acids: CASSPPSGAANTEAFF. CDR3 nucleotide sequence: TGTGCCAGCTCACCACCGTCAGGGGCGGCAAACACTGAAGCTTTCTTT. The rearrangement links TRBV18 to TRBJ1-1; D perhaps matches TRBD1 (6 bases). The CDR3 sequence is 16 residues long. Germline assignment: CDR1 KGHSH and CDR2 LQKENI. Trimming removed 0 bases at V and 2 bases at J, with 13 bases between. Full variable domain (remainder filled in from reference TRBV18 and TRBJ1-1): NAGVMQNPRHLVRRRGQEARLRCSPMKGHSHVYWYRQLPEEGLKFMVYLQKENIIDESGMPKERFSAEFPKEGPSILRIQQVVRGDSAAYFCASSPPSGAANTEAFFGQGTRLTVV.

This chain connects TRBV27 to TRBJ1-4; D unclear. Germline V gene lookup returns CDR1 MNHEY and CDR2 SMNVEV (reference sequence). V was cut by 4 bases and J by 7 bases, with 10 bases left in between. CDR3 length: 13 amino acids. CDR3 amino acids: CASSSLAREKLFF. CDR3 sequence (DNA): TGTGCCAGCAGTTCCCTGGCTCGTGAAAAACTGTTTTTT. Full variable domain (remainder filled in from reference TRBV27 and TRBJ1-4): EAQVTQNPRYLITVTGKKLTVTCSQNMNHEYMSWYRQDPGLGLRQIYYSMNVEVTDKGDVPEGYKVSRKEKRNFPLILESPSPNQTSLYFCASSSLAREKLFFGSGTQLSVL.

The chain is built from TRBV11-2 and TRBJ1-1; a possible D gene is TRBD1 (5 bases). CDR1 and CDR2 (germline): SGHAT, FQNNGV. The CDR3 has 15 residues. V was pared by 2 bases and J by 3 bases, with 13 bases between. CDR3 nucleotide sequence: TGTGCCAGCAGCTTAAACCTCGGGGGAGACACTGAAGCTTTCTTT. Its translation: CASSLNLGGDTEAFF.

V gene TRBV27 combines with J gene TRBJ2-7, with TRBD1 matching over 7 bases. Germline CDR1 is MNHEY and CDR2 is SMNVEV (reference sequence). This CDR3 region has 13 residues. Germline trimming cut 2 bases from V and 3 bases from J; bases unmatched to any gene: 1. CDR3 loop: CASSLNRGYEQYF. The CDR3 DNA is TGTGCCAGCAGTTTAAACAGGGGCTACGAGCAGTACTTC.

The chain employs TRBV5-1 and TRBJ1-1; tentative D call: TRBD1 (5 bases). V was clipped by 0 bases and J by 1 base, with 16 bases between them. The CDR3 extends over 17 amino acids. Germline V gives CDR1 SGHRS, CDR2 YFSETQ. Here the CDR3 DNA reads TGCGCCAGCAGCTTGGTGCCGCTAATCGGGGGGAACACTGAAGCTTTCTTT. This gives the protein CASSLVPLIGGNTEAFF.

V gene TRBV9 combines with J gene TRBJ2-7, with TRBD1 matching over 11 bases. The CDR3 runs 16 residues. CDR1 is SGDLS and CDR2 is YYNGEE in the germline V gene. V dropped 4 bases and J dropped 3; count of bases not matched to a gene: 9. The chain's CDR3 is CASSKDRDRGFYEQYF. CDR3 coding DNA: TGTGCCAGCAGCAAAGACCGGGACAGGGGGTTCTACGAGCAGTACTTC. Using reference TRBV9 and TRBJ2-7 for the parts outside the CDR3, the full variable domain is DSGVTQTPKHLITATGQRVTLRCSPRSGDLSVYWYQQSLDQGLQFLIQYYNGEERAKGNILERFSAQQFPDLHSELNLSSLELGDSALYFCASSKDRDRGFYEQYFGPGTRLTVT.

The V gene is TRBV28, the J gene TRBJ2-7, with 9 positions matching TRBD1. The CDR3 totals 15 residues. Per the germline V gene, CDR1 is MDHEN and CDR2 is SYDVKM. V dropped 4 bases and J dropped 4; count of bases not matched to a gene: 8. DNA of the CDR3: TGTGCCAGCAGTTCCCCCGGGACAGGGCTTTACGAGCAGTACTTC. This encodes CASSSPGTGLYEQYF.

The chain couples TRBV5-4 to TRBJ2-1; 12 bases agree with TRBD2. Germline V gives CDR1 SGHNT, CDR2 YYREEE (reference sequence). V lost 5 bases to trimming and J lost 4 bases; unmatched junction nucleotides: 4. This CDR3 spans 15 amino acids. CDR3 bases: TGTGCCAGCAGTCCGACTAGCGGGAGTTACAATGAGCAGTTCTTC. It translates to CASSPTSGSYNEQFF.

This clone came up once. This sequence joins TRBV24-1 and TRBJ1-5; TRBD1 matches at 9 bases. Germline V lookup: CDR1 KGHDR, CDR2 SFDVKD. V was pared by 3 bases and J by 0 bases, with 11 bases of the junction left unmatched. The CDR3 extends over 19 amino acids. CDR3 bases: TGTGCCACCAGTGATGGGACAGGGAGTCCCTTGAATAGCAATCAGCCCCAGCATTTT. This gives the protein CATSDGTGSPLNSNQPQHF.

The gene calls are TRBV27 and TRBJ2-1, with D perhaps given as TRBD1 or TRBD2 (6 bases each). The germline V gene has CDR1 MNHEY and CDR2 SMNVEV (reference sequence). V gave up 6 bases and J gave up 12 bases, with 18 bases separating them. CDR3 size: 13 residues. In DNA, the CDR3 is TGTGCCAGCAGCCTAAGGGGGAGGATAGGGCAGTTCTTC. Translating gives CASSLRGRIGQFF.